This is a list of T cell receptor beta chains from one sample in a study of blood T cell repertoires in COVID-19. TCRdb's copy holds only in-frame clones and misses some; the assay was immunoSEQ multiplex PCR. The data show about 36,000 clones, approximately 86% seen once. The material sequenced was peripheral blood. All receptors come from a human donor in a cohort sampled during active COVID-19. The CDR3 runs from the conserved cysteine through the conserved F or W. The D gene is left open where the match is weak. Size is stated for part of the rows, as once, few or many counts, or as a class when the clone is expanded.

once TRBJ1-6 TRBV4-3 . CASSQGQNSPLHF TGCGCCAGCAGCCAAGGACAGAATTCACCCCTCCACTTT
. TRBJ2-2 TRBV7-6 TRBD2 CASSVGLAGDTGELFF TGTGCCAGCAGCGTGGGACTAGCGGGGGACACCGGGGAGCTGTTTTTT
once TRBJ1-6 TRBV28 TRBD1 CASTSEPDRVYSPLHF TGTGCCAGCACCTCGGAACCGGACAGGGTTTATTCACCCCTCCACTTT
. TRBJ2-5 TRBV5-1 TRBD2 CASSLLAGEETQYF TGCGCCAGCAGCCTACTAGCGGGGGAAGAGACCCAGTACTTC
. TRBJ1-2 TRBV7-2 . CASSSDRIHGYTF TGTGCCAGCAGCTCAGACAGGATCCATGGCTACACCTTC
. TRBJ1-6 TRBV7-9 TRBD1 CASSSTGAGSPLHF TGTGCCAGCAGCTCGACAGGGGCTGGTTCACCCCTCCACTTT
. TRBJ2-7 TRBV29-1 . CSVEDPRSIRSYEQYF TGCAGCGTTGAAGATCCCCGCAGTATTCGATCCTACGAGCAGTACTTC
once TRBJ1-1 TRBV24-1 . CATSDREATEAFF TGTGCCACCAGTGACAGGGAGGCTACTGAAGCTTTCTTT
. TRBJ2-7 TRBV4-2 . CASSQDSLREQYF TGTGCCAGCAGCCAAGATTCCCTCAGGGAGCAGTACTTC
. TRBJ2-1 TRBV11-3 TRBD2 CASTRRGDVSYNEQFF TGTGCCAGCACTCGACGGGGGGATGTCTCCTACAATGAGCAGTTCTTC
. TRBJ1-2 TRBV28 . CASSLNARGYTF TGTGCCAGCAGTTTAAACGCCCGGGGCTACACCTTC
. TRBJ1-1 TRBV6-2/TRBV6-3 TRBD1 CASSRQGRTEAFF TGTGCCAGCAGCCGACAGGGTAGGACTGAAGCTTTCTTT
. TRBJ2-5 TRBV2 . CASRGLETDQETQYF TGTGCCAGCAGGGGTTTGGAGACAGACCAAGAGACCCAGTACTTC
. TRBJ2-3 TRBV11-3 . CASSRLGGAEMDTQYF TGTGCCAGCAGCCGACTTGGGGGCGCTGAGATGGATACGCAGTATTTT
. TRBJ1-5 TRBV6-5 . CASSQTLGGQPQHF TGTGCCAGCAGCCAAACCCTAGGTGGGCAGCCCCAGCATTTT
. TRBJ2-1 TRBV29-1 TRBD2 CSDRAGGIEQFF TGCAGCGACCGAGCGGGGGGGATTGAGCAGTTCTTC
. TRBJ2-7 TRBV30 TRBD1 CAWSQGTVYEQYF TGTGCCTGGAGTCAAGGGACAGTCTACGAGCAGTACTTC
once TRBJ1-4 TRBV25-1 . CASSDHRKTNEKLFF TGTGCCAGCAGTGACCACAGGAAAACTAATGAAAAACTGTTTTTT
. TRBJ2-7 TRBV3-1/TRBV3-2 TRBD1 CASSHTGTGNGHEQYF TGTGCCAGCAGCCACACCGGGACAGGGAACGGTCACGAGCAGTACTTC
. TRBJ1-2 TRBV25-1 TRBD1 CASTKGGQANYGYTF TGTGCCAGCACTAAGGGGGGACAGGCTAACTATGGCTACACCTTC
. TRBJ1-2 TRBV19 TRBD1 CASSIGTGNYGYTF TGTGCCAGTAGTATTGGGACAGGGAACTATGGCTACACCTTC
. TRBJ1-2 TRBV18 . CASSIAAGRANYGYTF TGTGCCAGCTCAATTGCCGCGGGTAGAGCTAACTATGGCTACACCTTC
. TRBJ2-1 TRBV30 TRBD2 CAWSVGTRLNNEQFF TGTGCCTGGAGTGTAGGGACTAGACTAAACAATGAGCAGTTCTTC
. TRBJ2-5 TRBV7-9 . CASSLTSGKETQYF TGTGCCAGCAGCTTAACCAGCGGTAAAGAGACCCAGTACTTC
. TRBJ1-4 TRBV5-1 . CASSLGGGWPEKLFF TGCGCCAGCAGCTTGGGTGGCGGATGGCCTGAAAAACTGTTTTTT
. TRBJ2-3 TRBV3-1/TRBV3-2 TRBD2 CASSQGGNGGNTDTQYF TGTGCCAGCAGCCAAGGGGGGAACGGGGGGAACACAGATACGCAGTATTTT
once TRBJ2-1 TRBV25-1 TRBD2 CASSLSGGFNEQFF TGTGCCAGCAGTCTTAGCGGGGGGTTTAATGAGCAGTTCTTC
. TRBJ2-2 TRBV19 . CASSPVVRGELFF TGTGCCAGTAGCCCGGTTGTGCGCGGGGAGCTGTTTTTT
. TRBJ2-3 TRBV25-1 . CASSGQGAGGLRDTQYF TGTGCCAGCAGTGGCCAGGGGGCGGGGGGGTTAAGAGATACGCAGTATTTT
few TRBJ1-2 TRBV4-2 . CASSQDLGQYGYTF TGTGCCAGCAGCCAAGATCTTGGACAGTATGGCTACACCTTC